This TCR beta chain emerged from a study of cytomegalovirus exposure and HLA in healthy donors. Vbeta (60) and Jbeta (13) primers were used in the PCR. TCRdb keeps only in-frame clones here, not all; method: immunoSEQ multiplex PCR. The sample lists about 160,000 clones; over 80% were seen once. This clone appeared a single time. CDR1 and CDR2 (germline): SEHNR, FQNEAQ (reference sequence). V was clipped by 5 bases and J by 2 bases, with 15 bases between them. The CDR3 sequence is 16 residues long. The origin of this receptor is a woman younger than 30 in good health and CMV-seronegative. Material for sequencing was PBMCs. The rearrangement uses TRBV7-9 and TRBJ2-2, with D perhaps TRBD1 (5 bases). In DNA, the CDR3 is TGTGCCAGCAGCGCGCGCCGGACACTTAACACCGGGGAGCTGTTTTTT. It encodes CASSARRTLNTGELFF.